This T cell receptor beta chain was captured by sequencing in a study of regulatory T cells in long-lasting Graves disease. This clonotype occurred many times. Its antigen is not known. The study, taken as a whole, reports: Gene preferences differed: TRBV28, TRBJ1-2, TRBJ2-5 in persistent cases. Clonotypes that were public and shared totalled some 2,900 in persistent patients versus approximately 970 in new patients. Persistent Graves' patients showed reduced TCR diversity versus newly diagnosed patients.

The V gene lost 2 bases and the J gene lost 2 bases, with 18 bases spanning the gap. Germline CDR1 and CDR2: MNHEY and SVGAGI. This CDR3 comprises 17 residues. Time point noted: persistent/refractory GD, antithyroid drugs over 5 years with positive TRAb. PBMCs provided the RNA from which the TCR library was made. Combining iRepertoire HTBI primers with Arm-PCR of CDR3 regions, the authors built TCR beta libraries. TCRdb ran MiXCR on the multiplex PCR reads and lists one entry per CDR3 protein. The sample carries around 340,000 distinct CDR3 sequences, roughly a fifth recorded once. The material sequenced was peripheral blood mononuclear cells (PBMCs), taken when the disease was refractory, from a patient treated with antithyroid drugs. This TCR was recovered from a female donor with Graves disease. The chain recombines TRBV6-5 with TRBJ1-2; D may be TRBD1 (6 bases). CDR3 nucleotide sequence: TGTGCCAGCAGTTACATACCCGGGACAAATGGCAACTATGGCTACACCTTC. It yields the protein CASSYIPGTNGNYGYTF.